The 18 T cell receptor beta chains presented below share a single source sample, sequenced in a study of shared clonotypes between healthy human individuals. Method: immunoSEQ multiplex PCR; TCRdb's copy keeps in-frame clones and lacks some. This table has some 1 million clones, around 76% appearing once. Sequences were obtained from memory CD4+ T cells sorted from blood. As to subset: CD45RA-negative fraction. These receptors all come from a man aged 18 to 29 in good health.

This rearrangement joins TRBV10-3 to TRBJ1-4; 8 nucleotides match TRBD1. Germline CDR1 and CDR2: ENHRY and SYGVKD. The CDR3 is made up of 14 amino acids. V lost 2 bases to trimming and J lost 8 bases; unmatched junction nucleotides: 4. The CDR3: CAISEGQGLEKLFF. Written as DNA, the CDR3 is TGTGCCATCAGTGAGGGACAGGGCTTAGAAAAACTGTTTTTT.

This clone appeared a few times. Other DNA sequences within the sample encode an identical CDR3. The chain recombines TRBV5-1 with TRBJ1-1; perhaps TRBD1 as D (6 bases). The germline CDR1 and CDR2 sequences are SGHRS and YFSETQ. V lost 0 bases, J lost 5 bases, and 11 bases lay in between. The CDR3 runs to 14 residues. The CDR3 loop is CASSLEGGRTEAFF. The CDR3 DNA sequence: TGCGCCAGCAGCTTGGAGGGGGGCCGAACTGAAGCTTTCTTT.

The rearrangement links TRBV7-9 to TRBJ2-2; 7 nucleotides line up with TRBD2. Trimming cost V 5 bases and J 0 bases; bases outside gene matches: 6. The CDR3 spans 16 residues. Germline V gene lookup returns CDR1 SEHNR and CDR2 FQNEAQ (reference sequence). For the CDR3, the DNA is TGTGCCAGCAGCCCACGGGACTACACGAACACCGGGGAGCTGTTTTTT. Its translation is CASSPRDYTNTGELFF. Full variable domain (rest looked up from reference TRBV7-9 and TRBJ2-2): DTGVSQNPRHKITKRGQNVTFRCDPISEHNRLYWYRQTLGQGPEFLTYFQNEAQLEKSRLLSDRFSAERPKGSFSTLEIQRTEQGDSAMYLCASSPRDYTNTGELFFGEGSRLTVL.

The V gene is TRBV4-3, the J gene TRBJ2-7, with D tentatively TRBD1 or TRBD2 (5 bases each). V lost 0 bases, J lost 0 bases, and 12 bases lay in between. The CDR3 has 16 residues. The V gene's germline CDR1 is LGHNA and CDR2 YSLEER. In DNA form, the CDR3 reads TGCGCCAGCAGCCAAGATAATGGGGGTTTCTCCTACGAGCAGTACTTC. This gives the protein CASSQDNGGFSYEQYF.

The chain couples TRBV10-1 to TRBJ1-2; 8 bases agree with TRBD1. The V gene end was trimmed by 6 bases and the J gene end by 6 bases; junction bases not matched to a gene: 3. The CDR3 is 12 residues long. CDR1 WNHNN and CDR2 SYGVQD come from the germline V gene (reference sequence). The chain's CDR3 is CASRPGQDGYTF. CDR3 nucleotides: TGCGCCAGCAGACCGGGACAGGATGGCTACACCTTC.

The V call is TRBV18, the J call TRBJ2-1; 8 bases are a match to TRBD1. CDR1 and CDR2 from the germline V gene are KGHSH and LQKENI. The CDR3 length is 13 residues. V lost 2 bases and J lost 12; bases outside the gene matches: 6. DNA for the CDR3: TGTGCCAGCTCACCATGGGGACAGGAGGGGCAGTTCTTC. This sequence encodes CASSPWGQEGQFF. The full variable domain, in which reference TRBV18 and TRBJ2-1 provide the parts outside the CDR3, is NAGVMQNPRHLVRRRGQEARLRCSPMKGHSHVYWYRQLPEEGLKFMVYLQKENIIDESGMPKERFSAEFPKEGPSILRIQQVVRGDSAAYFCASSPWGQEGQFFGPGTRLTVL.

The CDR3 nucleotides read TGCGCCAGCAGCTTGGGGGACTTTGTGAATGGCATTCAGTACTTC. It translates to CASSLGDFVNGIQYF. V usage is TRBV5-1 and J usage is TRBJ2-4, with D possibly matching TRBD2 (6 bases). Trimming took off 0 bases at V and 9 bases at J, with 16 bases between the two ends. Germline V gene lookup returns CDR1 SGHRS and CDR2 YFSETQ. This CDR3 is built from 15 residues. The full variable domain, completed using reference TRBV5-1 and TRBJ2-4, is KAGVTQTPRYLIKTRGQQVTLSCSPISGHRSVSWYQQTPGQGLQFLFEYFSETQRNKGNFPGRFSGRQFSNSRSEMNVSTLELGDSALYLCASSLGDFVNGIQYFGAGTRLSVL.

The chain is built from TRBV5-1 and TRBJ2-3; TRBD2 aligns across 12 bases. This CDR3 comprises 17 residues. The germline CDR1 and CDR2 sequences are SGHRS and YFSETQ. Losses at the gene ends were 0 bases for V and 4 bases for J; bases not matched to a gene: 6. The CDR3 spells CASSLAASGGVADTQYF. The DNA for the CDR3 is TGCGCCAGCAGCTTGGCGGCTAGCGGGGGGGTAGCAGATACGCAGTATTTT.

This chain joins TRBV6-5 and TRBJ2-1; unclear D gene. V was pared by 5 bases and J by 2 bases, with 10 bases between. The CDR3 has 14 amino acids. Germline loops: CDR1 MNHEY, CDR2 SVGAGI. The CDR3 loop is CASSPRQAYNEQFF. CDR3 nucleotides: TGTGCCAGCAGTCCCCGCCAGGCCTACAATGAGCAGTTCTTC.

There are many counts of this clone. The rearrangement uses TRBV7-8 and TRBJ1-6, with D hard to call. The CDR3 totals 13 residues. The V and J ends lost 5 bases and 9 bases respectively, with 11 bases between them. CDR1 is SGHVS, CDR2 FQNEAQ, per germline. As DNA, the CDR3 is TGTGCCAGCAGCCCCTTGTTAGGTTCACCCCTCCACTTT. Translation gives CASSPLLGSPLHF. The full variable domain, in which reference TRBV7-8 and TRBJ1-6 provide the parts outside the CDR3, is GAGVSQSPRYKVAKRGQDVALRCDPISGHVSLFWYQQALGQGPEFLTYFQNEAQLDKSGLPSDRFFAERPEGSVSTLKIQRTQQEDSAVYLCASSPLLGSPLHFGNGTRLTVT.

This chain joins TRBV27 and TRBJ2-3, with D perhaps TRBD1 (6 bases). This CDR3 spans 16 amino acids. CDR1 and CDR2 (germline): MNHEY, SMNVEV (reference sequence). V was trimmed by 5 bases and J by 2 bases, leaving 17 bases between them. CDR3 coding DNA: TGTGCCAGCAGTCCCCTCGACAGGACAACCACAGATACGCAGTATTTT. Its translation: CASSPLDRTTTDTQYF.

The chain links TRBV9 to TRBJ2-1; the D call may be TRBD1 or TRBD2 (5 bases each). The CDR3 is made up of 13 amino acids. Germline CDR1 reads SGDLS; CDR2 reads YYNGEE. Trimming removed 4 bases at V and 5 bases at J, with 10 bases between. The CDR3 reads CASSLGTNNEQFF. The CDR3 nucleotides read TGTGCCAGCAGCTTAGGGACCAACAATGAGCAGTTCTTC.

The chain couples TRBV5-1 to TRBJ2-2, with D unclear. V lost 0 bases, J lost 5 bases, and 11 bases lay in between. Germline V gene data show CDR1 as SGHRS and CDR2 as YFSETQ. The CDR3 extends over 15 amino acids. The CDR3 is CASSLELVGTGELFF. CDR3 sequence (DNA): TGCGCCAGCAGCTTGGAGCTGGTTGGAACCGGGGAGCTGTTTTTT.

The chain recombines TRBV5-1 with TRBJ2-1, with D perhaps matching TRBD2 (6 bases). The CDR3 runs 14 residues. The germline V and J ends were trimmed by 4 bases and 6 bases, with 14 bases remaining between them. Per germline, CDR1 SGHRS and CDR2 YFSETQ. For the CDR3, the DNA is TGCGCCAGCAGCGTAGGCGGGGTCGGCAATGAGCAGTTCTTC. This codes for CASSVGGVGNEQFF.

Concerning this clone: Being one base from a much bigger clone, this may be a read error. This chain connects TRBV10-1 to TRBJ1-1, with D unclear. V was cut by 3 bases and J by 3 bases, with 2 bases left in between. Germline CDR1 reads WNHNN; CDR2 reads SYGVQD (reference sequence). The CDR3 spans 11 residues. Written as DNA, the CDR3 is TGCGCCAGCAGTGATGACACTGAAGCTTTCTTT. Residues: CASSDDTEAFF.

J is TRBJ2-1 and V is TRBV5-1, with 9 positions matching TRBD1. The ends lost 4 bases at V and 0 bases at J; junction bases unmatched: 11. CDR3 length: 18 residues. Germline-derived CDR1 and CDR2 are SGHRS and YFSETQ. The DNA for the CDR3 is TGCGCCAGCAGCCAGACAGGGGGTTTGAAGGGCTCCTACAATGAGCAGTTCTTC. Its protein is CASSQTGGLKGSYNEQFF.

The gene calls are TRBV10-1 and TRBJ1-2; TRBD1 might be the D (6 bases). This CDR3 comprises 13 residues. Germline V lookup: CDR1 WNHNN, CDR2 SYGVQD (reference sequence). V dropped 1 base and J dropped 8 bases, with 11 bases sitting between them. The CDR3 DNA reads TGCGCCAGCAGTGAGTGGAGGGGGTACGGCTACACCTTC. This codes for CASSEWRGYGYTF.

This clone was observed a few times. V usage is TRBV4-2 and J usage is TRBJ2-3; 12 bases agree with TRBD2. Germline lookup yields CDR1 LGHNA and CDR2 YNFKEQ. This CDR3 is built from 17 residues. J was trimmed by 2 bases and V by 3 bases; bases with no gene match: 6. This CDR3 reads CASSQATSGGPTDTQYF. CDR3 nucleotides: TGTGCCAGCAGCCAGGCGACTAGCGGGGGCCCCACAGATACGCAGTATTTT.